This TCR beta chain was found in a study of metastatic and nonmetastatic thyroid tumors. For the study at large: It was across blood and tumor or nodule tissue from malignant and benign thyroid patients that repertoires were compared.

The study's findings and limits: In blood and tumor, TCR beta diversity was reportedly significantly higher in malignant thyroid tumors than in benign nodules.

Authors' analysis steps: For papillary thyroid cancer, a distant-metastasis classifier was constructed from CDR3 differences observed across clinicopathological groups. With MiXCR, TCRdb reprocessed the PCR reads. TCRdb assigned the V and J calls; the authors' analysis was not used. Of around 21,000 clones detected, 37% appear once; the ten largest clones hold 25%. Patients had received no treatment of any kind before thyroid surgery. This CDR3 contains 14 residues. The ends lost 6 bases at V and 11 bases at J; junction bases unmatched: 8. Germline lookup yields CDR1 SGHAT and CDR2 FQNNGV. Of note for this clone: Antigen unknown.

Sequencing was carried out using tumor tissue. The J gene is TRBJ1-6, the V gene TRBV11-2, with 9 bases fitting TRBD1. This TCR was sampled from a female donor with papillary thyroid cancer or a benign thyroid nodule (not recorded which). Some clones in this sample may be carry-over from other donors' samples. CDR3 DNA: TGTGCCAGCAGGGATACAGGGGGCAGGACACCCCTCCACTTT. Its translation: CASRDTGGRTPLHF.